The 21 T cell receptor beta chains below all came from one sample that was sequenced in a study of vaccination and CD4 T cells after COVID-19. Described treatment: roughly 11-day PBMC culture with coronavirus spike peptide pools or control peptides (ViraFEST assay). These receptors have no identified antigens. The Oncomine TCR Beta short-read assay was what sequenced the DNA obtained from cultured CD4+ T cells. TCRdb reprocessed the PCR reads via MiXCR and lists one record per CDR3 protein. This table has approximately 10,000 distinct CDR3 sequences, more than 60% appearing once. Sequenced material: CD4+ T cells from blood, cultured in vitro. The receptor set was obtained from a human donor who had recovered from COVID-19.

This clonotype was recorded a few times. The CDR3 region has the DNA TGCGCCAGCAGTGAGTCGGCGGGGTTCGGTGGTTCACCCCTCCACTTT. This translates into CASSESAGFGGSPLHF. This chain joins TRBV10-1 and TRBJ1-6, with D unclear. Germline CDR1 WNHNN, CDR2 SYGVQD (reference sequence). The CDR3 is 16 amino acids. Trimming pared 0 bases from V and 9 bases from J, leaving 15 bases between.

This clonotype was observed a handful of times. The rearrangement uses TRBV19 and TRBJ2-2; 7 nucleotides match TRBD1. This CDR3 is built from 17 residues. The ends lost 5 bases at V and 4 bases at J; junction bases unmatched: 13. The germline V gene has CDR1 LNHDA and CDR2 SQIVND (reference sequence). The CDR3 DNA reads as TGTGCCAGTAGTTTACTGACAGGGAGAGCTTTCACCGGGGAGCTGTTTTTT. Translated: CASSLLTGRAFTGELFF.

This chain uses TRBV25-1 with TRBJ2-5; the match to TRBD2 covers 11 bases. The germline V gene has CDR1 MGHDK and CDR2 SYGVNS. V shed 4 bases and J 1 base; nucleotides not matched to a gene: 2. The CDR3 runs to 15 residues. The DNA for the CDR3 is TGTGCCAGCAGTGGGGGACTAGCGGTCCAAGAGACCCAGTACTTC. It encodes CASSGGLAVQETQYF.

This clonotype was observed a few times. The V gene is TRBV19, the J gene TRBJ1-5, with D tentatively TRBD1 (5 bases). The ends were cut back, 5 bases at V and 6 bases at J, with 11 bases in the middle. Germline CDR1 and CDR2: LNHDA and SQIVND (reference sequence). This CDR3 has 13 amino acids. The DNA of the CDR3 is TGTGCCAGTAGTGTTAGGGGCAGTCAGCCCCAGCATTTT. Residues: CASSVRGSQPQHF.

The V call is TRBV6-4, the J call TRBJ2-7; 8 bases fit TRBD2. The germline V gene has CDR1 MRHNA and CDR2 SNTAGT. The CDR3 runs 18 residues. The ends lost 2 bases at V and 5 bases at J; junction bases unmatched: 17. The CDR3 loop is CASSDGVGAGGAGHEQYF. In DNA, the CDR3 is TGTGCCAGCAGTGACGGGGTTGGGGCGGGAGGAGCGGGTCACGAGCAGTACTTC.

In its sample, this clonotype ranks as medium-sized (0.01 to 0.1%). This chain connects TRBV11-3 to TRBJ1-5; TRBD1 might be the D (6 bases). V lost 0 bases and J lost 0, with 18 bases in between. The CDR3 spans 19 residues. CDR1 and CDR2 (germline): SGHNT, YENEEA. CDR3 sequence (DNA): TGTGCCAGCAGCTTAGATGTCCCAGACAGGATAGATAGCAATCAGCCCCAGCATTTT. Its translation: CASSLDVPDRIDSNQPQHF.

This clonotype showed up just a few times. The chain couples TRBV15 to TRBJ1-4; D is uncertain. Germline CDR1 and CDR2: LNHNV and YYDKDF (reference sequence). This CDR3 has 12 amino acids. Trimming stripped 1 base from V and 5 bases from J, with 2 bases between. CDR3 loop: CATSRVNEKLFF. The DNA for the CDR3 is TGTGCCACCAGCAGAGTGAATGAAAAACTGTTTTTT.

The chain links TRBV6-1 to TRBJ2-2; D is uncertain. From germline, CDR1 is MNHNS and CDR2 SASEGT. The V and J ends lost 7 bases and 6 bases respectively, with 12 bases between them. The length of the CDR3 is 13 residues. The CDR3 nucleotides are TGTGCCAGCAAGAAGCTAGGCGCCGGGGAGCTGTTTTTT. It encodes CASKKLGAGELFF.

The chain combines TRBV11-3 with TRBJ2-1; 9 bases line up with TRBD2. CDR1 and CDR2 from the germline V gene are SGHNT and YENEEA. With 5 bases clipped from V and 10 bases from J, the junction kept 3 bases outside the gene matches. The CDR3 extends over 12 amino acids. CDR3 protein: CASSRAGGEQFF. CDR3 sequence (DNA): TGTGCCAGCAGCCGAGCGGGGGGAGAGCAGTTCTTC.

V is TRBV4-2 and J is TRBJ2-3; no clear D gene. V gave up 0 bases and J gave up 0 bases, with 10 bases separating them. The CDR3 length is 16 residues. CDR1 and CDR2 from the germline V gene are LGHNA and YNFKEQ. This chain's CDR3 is CASSQESWFSTDTQYF. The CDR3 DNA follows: TGTGCCAGCAGCCAAGAATCGTGGTTTAGCACAGATACGCAGTATTTT.

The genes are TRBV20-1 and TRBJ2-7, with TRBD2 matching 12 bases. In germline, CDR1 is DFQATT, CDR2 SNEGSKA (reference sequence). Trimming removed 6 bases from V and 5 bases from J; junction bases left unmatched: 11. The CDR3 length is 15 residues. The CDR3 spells CSARPLAGGRNEQYF. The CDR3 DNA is TGCAGTGCCAGACCGCTAGCGGGAGGGAGGAACGAGCAGTACTTC.

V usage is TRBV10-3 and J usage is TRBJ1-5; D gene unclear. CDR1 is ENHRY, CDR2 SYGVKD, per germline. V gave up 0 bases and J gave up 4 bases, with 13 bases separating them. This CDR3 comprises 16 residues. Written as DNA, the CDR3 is TGTGCCATCAGTGAGTCAGCACCCTCGGGGAATCAGCCCCAGCATTTT. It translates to CAISESAPSGNQPQHF.

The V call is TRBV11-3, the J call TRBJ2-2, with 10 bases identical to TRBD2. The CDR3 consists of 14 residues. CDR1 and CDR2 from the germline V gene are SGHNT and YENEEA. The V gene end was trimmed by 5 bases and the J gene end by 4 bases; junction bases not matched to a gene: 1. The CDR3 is CASSRLAGTGELFF. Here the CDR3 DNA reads TGTGCCAGCAGCCGACTAGCGGGCACCGGGGAGCTGTTTTTT.

The CDR3 here is CASSWTGEYEQFF. The CDR3 nucleotides are TGCGCCAGCAGCTGGACAGGGGAGTATGAGCAGTTCTTC. The rearrangement uses TRBV5-1 and TRBJ2-1; 9 bases line up with TRBD1. V trimming: 3 bases; J trimming: 8 bases; junction bases outside the gene matches: 3. Germline values: CDR1 SGHRS, CDR2 YFSETQ. The CDR3 covers 13 residues.

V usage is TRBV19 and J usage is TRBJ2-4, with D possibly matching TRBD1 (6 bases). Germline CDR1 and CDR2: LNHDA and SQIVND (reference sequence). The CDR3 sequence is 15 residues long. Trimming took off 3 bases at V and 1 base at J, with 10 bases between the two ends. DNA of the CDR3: TGTGCCAGTAGTATTCTGCAGGGGGCCAAAAACATTCAGTACTTC. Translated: CASSILQGAKNIQYF.

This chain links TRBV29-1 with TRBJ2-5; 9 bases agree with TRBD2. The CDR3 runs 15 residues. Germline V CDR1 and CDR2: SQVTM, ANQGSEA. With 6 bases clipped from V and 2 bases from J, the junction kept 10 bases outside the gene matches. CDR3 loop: CSVSPLAGPQETQYF. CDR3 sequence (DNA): TGCAGCGTCTCACCCCTAGCGGGGCCTCAAGAGACCCAGTACTTC. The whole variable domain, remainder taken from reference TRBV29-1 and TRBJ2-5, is SAVISQKPSRDICQRGTSLTIQCQVDSQVTMMFWYRQQPGQSLTLIATANQGSEATYESGFVIDKFPISRPNLTFSTLTVSNMSPEDSSIYLCSVSPLAGPQETQYFGPGTRLLVL.

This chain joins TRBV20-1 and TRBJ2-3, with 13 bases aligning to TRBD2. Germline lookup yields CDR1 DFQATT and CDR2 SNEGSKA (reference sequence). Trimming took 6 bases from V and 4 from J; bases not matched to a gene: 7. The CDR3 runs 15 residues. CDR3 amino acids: CSANRTSGSADTQYF. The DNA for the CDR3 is TGCAGTGCAAACAGGACTAGCGGGAGTGCAGATACGCAGTATTTT.

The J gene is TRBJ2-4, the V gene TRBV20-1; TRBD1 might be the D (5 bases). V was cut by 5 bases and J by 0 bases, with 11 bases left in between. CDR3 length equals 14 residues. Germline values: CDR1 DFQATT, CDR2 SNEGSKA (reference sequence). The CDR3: CSAASGLAKNIQYF. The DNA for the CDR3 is TGCAGTGCTGCCTCAGGGCTAGCCAAAAACATTCAGTACTTC.

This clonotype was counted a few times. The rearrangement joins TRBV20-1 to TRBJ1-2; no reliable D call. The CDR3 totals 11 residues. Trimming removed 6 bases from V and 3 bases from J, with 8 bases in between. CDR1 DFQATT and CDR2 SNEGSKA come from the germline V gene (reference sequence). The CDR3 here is CSAERDYGYTF. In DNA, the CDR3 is TGCAGTGCCGAGAGAGACTATGGCTACACCTTC.

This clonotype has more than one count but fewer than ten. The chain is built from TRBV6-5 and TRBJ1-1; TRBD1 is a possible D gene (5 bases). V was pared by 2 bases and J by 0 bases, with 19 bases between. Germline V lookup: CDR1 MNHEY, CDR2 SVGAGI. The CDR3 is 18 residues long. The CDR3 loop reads CASSYGSGGIRLNTEAFF. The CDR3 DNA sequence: TGTGCCAGCAGTTACGGGAGTGGGGGGATAAGGCTGAACACTGAAGCTTTCTTT.

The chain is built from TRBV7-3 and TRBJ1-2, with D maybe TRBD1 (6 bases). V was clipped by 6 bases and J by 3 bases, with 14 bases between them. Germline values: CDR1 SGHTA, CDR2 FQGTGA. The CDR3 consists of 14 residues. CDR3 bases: TGTGCCAGCAGTCCGCAGGGGACTTACTATGGCTACACCTTC. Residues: CASSPQGTYYGYTF.